These 5 T cell receptor beta chains share one sample of origin, sequenced in a study of blood T cell repertoires in COVID-19 (dated by TCRdb to about 2020). Library creation used the immunoSEQ multiplex PCR assay. TCRdb limited this immuneACCESS table to in-frame rearrangements with V and J called. A share of clones is missing; checked studies link under half to unresolved V genes, and the rest is unexplained. Recorded for this sample are 200,000 or so clones; 70% to 90% of them occurred a single time. 3.5% to 4% of the sample is in the top ten clones. Sequencing input: PBMCs or T cells enriched from blood (not recorded which). The receptor source for this set is a woman aged 35 to 49 with acute COVID-19.

CDR3 sequence (DNA): TGTGCCAGCAGTTTATTTAGCGGGAGGTTCAACGAGCAGTACTTC. It encodes CASSLFSGRFNEQYF. This rearrangement joins TRBV28 to TRBJ2-7, with 10 nucleotides matching TRBD2. The CDR3 consists of 15 residues. Germline V gene data show CDR1 as MDHEN and CDR2 as SYDVKM. The V and J ends lost 1 base and 5 bases, in that order; junction bases with no gene match: 5.

The rearrangement links TRBV7-8 to TRBJ2-1, with 13 bases lining up with TRBD2. V lost 4 bases to trimming and J lost 5 bases; unmatched junction nucleotides: 8. Germline values: CDR1 SGHVS, CDR2 FQNEAQ. This CDR3 region has 17 residues. For the CDR3, the DNA is TGTGCCAGCAGCTCACGGGGGGGACTAGCGGGAAACAATGAGCAGTTCTTC. Its translation: CASSSRGGLAGNNEQFF.

J is TRBJ2-1 and V is TRBV9; 10 bases map to TRBD2. The CDR3 runs to 14 residues. With V trimmed by 0 bases and J by 8 bases, 2 bases remained unmatched. Germline V gene data show CDR1 as SGDLS and CDR2 as YYNGEE. CDR3 sequence reads: CASSVELAGDEQFF. CDR3 DNA: TGTGCCAGCAGCGTAGAGCTAGCGGGAGATGAGCAGTTCTTC.

The V call is TRBV7-9, the J call TRBJ2-1; 8 nucleotides agree with TRBD2. This CDR3 region has 13 residues. J lost 4 bases, V lost 5 bases, and 1 base had no gene match. CDR1 is SEHNR, CDR2 FQNEAQ, per germline (reference sequence). CDR3 residues: CASSPGGYNEQFF. The CDR3 DNA reads as TGTGCCAGCAGCCCGGGGGGGTACAATGAGCAGTTCTTC.

The chain has TRBV7-9 and TRBJ2-2; TRBD2 aligns across 11 bases. The CDR3 is made up of 17 amino acids. Germline V gene data show CDR1 as SEHNR and CDR2 as FQNEAQ (reference sequence). With V trimmed by 5 bases and J by 2 bases, 7 bases remained unmatched. CDR3 nucleotide sequence: TGTGCCAGCAGCCAAATAGCGGGAGGGCCTAACACCGGGGAGCTGTTTTTT. As protein: CASSQIAGGPNTGELFF.